These 14 T cell receptor beta chains were sequenced from one sample in a study of cytomegalovirus exposure and HLA in healthy donors. It was with 60 Vbeta and 13 Jbeta primers that the PCR ran. Produced via immunoSEQ multiplex PCR; TCRdb's table is partial and in-frame only. The sample gives about 200,000 clones, 75% to 90% of which show up once; roughly 0.34% is in the top ten. What was sequenced was PBMCs. The origin of the receptors is a woman in her thirties in good health and CMV-seronegative.

The rearrangement links TRBV5-4 to TRBJ2-1; D perhaps matches TRBD2 (6 bases). There are 14 residues in the CDR3. The germline V and J ends were trimmed by 0 bases and 7 bases, with 11 bases remaining between them. Germline V lookup: CDR1 SGHNT, CDR2 YYREEE (reference sequence). For the CDR3, the DNA is TGTGCCAGCAGCTTGGGCGGGGCCGGGAATGAGCAGTTCTTC. Amino acids: CASSLGGAGNEQFF.

The chain carries TRBV7-2 and TRBJ1-2, with 7 bases that match TRBD1. V gave up 2 bases and J gave up 3 bases; unmatched junction bases: 3. Germline V lookup: CDR1 SGHTA, CDR2 FQGNSA. The length of the CDR3 is 14 residues. CDR3: CASSLQGVYYGYTF. The CDR3 DNA follows: TGTGCCAGCAGCTTACAGGGGGTGTACTATGGCTACACCTTC.

The chain recombines TRBV7-6 with TRBJ2-7; D not certain. CDR3 length: 13 residues. The V end lost 2 bases, the J end lost 3 bases, and 8 bases lay between the germline ends. CDR1 SGHVS and CDR2 FNYEAQ come from the germline V gene. The CDR3 nucleotides read TGTGCCAGCAGCTTAAAGCCGGGCTACGAGCAGTACTTC. This encodes CASSLKPGYEQYF.

The gene calls are TRBV5-1 and TRBJ1-1, with D uncertain. Germline CDR1 is SGHRS and CDR2 is YFSETQ. This CDR3 region has 14 residues. Trimming stripped 6 bases from V and 3 bases from J, with 15 bases between. In DNA, the CDR3 is TGCGCCAGCAAAGCGGCTCCTCGGGACACTGAAGCTTTCTTT. This gives the protein CASKAAPRDTEAFF.

This clone was picked up a small number of times. CDR3 coding DNA: TGTGCCAGCAGTTCCCGTGGCTACACCTTC. Encoded protein: CASSSRGYTF. This chain connects TRBV28 to TRBJ1-2; no clear D. Per germline, CDR1 MDHEN and CDR2 SYDVKM. This CDR3 comprises 10 residues. Trimming left V 4 bases short and J 7 bases short, with 4 bases between.

In its sample, this clone was seen a few times. The rearrangement links TRBV5-4 to TRBJ2-5; 7 bases are shared with TRBD2. Looked up from germline, CDR1 is SGHNT and CDR2 is YYREEE (reference sequence). The CDR3 spans 15 residues. With 4 bases clipped from V and 5 bases from J, the junction kept 11 bases outside the gene matches. The CDR3, as DNA: TGTGCCAGCAGCCGCAGGAGCGGGAACCTGGAGACCCAGTACTTC. Its protein is CASSRRSGNLETQYF.

V usage is TRBV28 and J usage is TRBJ2-7; 11 bases are a match to TRBD2. The V gene end was trimmed by 2 bases and the J gene end by 3 bases; junction bases not matched to a gene: 6. The CDR3 has 16 amino acids. Per the germline V gene, CDR1 is MDHEN and CDR2 is SYDVKM. The CDR3 DNA follows: TGTGCCAGCAGTTTAACTAGCGGGAGTAACCTCTACGAGCAGTACTTC. This gives the protein CASSLTSGSNLYEQYF.

The chain is built from TRBV19 and TRBJ2-1, with 8 bases aligning to TRBD2. CDR1 and CDR2 from the germline V gene are LNHDA and SQIVND (reference sequence). The trim removed 0 bases at V and 10 bases at J, leaving 8 bases unmatched. The CDR3 spans 15 residues. The CDR3 DNA reads TGTGCCAGTAGTATAGAGGGTAGCGGGACGCGCGAGCAGTTCTTC. This sequence encodes CASSIEGSGTREQFF. Full variable domain (missing parts from reference TRBV19 and TRBJ2-1): DGGITQSPKYLFRKEGQNVTLSCEQNLNHDAMYWYRQDPGQGLRLIYYSQIVNDFQKGDIAEGYSVSREKKESFPLTVTSAQKNPTAFYLCASSIEGSGTREQFFGPGTRLTVL.

Remarks on this clone: The same CDR3 also results from other DNA sequences found in this sample. J is TRBJ2-2 and V is TRBV27, with D unresolved. The CDR3 covers 12 residues. V was pared by 5 bases and J by 3 bases, with 4 bases between. From germline, CDR1 is MNHEY and CDR2 SMNVEV (reference sequence). The CDR3 sequence is CASSPYTGELFF. The CDR3 bases are TGTGCCAGCAGTCCCTACACCGGGGAGCTGTTTTTT.

The gene calls are TRBV2 and TRBJ1-1; D uncertain. V was trimmed by 6 bases and J by 0 bases, leaving 8 bases between them. This CDR3 region has 13 residues. The V gene's germline CDR1 is SNHLY and CDR2 FYNNEI. The CDR3 coding sequence is TGTGCCAGCAGCGGAGGTGTGAACACTGAAGCTTTCTTT. Amino acid sequence: CASSGGVNTEAFF.

J is TRBJ1-2 and V is TRBV7-2; possible D gene TRBD1, 6 bases. The CDR3 is made up of 14 amino acids. Germline loops: CDR1 SGHTA, CDR2 FQGNSA. V dropped 3 bases and J dropped 5 bases, with 13 bases sitting between them. DNA of the CDR3: TGTGCCAGCAGCTTCTCCCCCGGGACATATGGCTACACCTTC. Residues: CASSFSPGTYGYTF.

The chain recombines TRBV5-1 with TRBJ2-2; 10 nucleotides agree with TRBD2. The trim removed 1 base at V and 4 bases at J, leaving 13 bases unmatched. This CDR3 is 19 amino acids long. CDR1 is SGHRS, CDR2 YFSETQ, per germline. CDR3 protein: CASSLRRSSGGYATGELFF. The CDR3 region has the DNA TGCGCCAGCAGCTTGCGGAGGTCTAGCGGGGGATATGCCACCGGGGAGCTGTTTTTT.

The rearrangement uses TRBV27 and TRBJ1-4, with a tentative D call TRBD1 (6 bases). Germline lookup yields CDR1 MNHEY and CDR2 SMNVEV (reference sequence). V was cut by 6 bases and J by 7 bases, with 9 bases left in between. CDR3 length: 12 residues. The chain's CDR3 is CASRTGSEKLFF. CDR3 sequence (DNA): TGTGCCAGCAGAACAGGGAGTGAAAAACTGTTTTTT.

CDR3 in DNA: TGCGCCAGCAGCCAAAGGCTAGCGGTCGAGCAGTACTTC. Translation: CASSQRLAVEQYF. J is TRBJ2-7 and V is TRBV4-1; 7 bases are shared with TRBD2. The CDR3 has 13 amino acids. J lost 6 bases, V lost 2 bases, and 4 bases had no gene match. The V gene's germline CDR1 is MGHRA and CDR2 YSYEKL.